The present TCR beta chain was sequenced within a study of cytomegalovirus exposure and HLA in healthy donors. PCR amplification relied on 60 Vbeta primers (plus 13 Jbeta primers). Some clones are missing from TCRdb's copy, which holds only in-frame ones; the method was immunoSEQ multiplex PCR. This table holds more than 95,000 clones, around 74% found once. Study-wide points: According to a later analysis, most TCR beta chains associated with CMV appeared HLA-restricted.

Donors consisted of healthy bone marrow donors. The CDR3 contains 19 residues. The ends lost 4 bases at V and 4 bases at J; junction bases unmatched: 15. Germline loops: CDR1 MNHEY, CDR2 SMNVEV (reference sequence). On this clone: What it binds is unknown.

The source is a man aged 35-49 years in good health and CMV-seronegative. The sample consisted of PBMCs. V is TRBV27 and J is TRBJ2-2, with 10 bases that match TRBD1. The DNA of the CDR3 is TGTGCCAGCAGTTCCCGACAGGGGGCGATGATGGGCGGCACCGGGGAGCTGTTTTTT. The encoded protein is CASSSRQGAMMGGTGELFF.